What follows are 28 T cell receptor beta chains derived from one specimen sequenced in a study of cytomegalovirus exposure and HLA in healthy donors. Vbeta (60) and Jbeta (13) primers were used in the PCR. Libraries were prepared by immunoSEQ multiplex PCR; TCRdb keeps only in-frame clonotypes and omits some of them. The sample contains about 150,000 clones, roughly 86% of which appear only once. Input material: PBMCs. Receptor source: a woman between 35 and 50 years old in good health and CMV-seronegative.

V usage is TRBV6-1 and J usage is TRBJ2-1; 11 nucleotides line up with TRBD2. The ends lost 6 bases at V and 7 bases at J; junction bases unmatched: 5. The CDR3 consists of 14 residues. Germline values: CDR1 MNHNS, CDR2 SASEGT. The chain's CDR3 is CASSSSGRLNEQFF. The DNA of the CDR3 is TGTGCCAGCAGCTCTAGCGGGAGGTTAAATGAGCAGTTCTTC.

This chain uses TRBV5-1 with TRBJ2-3; D remains unclear. V lost 2 bases, J lost 2 bases, and 12 bases lay in between. The germline gives CDR1 SGHRS, CDR2 YFSETQ. The CDR3 runs 15 residues. The CDR3 DNA is TGCGCCAGCAGCTTCCTGGCAGCGACCACAGATACGCAGTATTTT. Residues: CASSFLAATTDTQYF.

This clone is a singleton in its sample. The CDR3 region is CASSSSGRRPYF. In nucleotides, the CDR3 is TGTGCCAGCAGCAGTAGCGGGAGGAGGCCTTATTTT. This rearrangement joins TRBV27 to TRBJ2-3, with 10 positions matching TRBD2. The CDR3 is made up of 12 amino acids. The germline V gene encodes CDR1 MNHEY and CDR2 SMNVEV (reference sequence). The ends lost 6 bases at V and 15 bases at J; junction bases unmatched: 9.

This chain connects TRBV6-5 to TRBJ2-1, with 13 bases that match TRBD2. The CDR3 totals 15 residues. Losses at the gene ends were 5 bases for V and 12 bases for J; bases not matched to a gene: 10. Germline V gene lookup returns CDR1 MNHEY and CDR2 SVGAGI. The CDR3 here is CASSTGLAGDVGQFF. CDR3 nucleotide sequence: TGTGCCAGCAGTACAGGACTAGCGGGAGATGTCGGGCAGTTCTTC.

This clone was observed a single time. The chain uses TRBV5-4 and TRBJ1-3; D is possibly TRBD1 (5 bases). V was pared by 0 bases and J by 4 bases, with 14 bases between. In germline, CDR1 is SGHNT, CDR2 YYREEE (reference sequence). The CDR3 totals 16 residues. CDR3 in amino acids: CASSLGGGISGNTIYF. The DNA for the CDR3 is TGTGCCAGCAGCTTGGGGGGGGGAATTTCAGGAAACACCATATATTTT.

The chain joins TRBV7-9 to TRBJ1-3; 9 bases fit TRBD1. The CDR3 has 16 residues. J lost 4 bases, V lost 5 bases, and 9 bases had no gene match. The V gene's germline CDR1 is SEHNR and CDR2 FQNEAQ (reference sequence). The CDR3 here is CASSPQGTGWGNTIYF. CDR3 coding DNA: TGTGCCAGCAGCCCACAAGGGACAGGGTGGGGAAACACCATATATTTT.

CDR3 amino acids: CASSLGAGGFFYTEAFF. Written as DNA, the CDR3 is TGTGCCAGCAGTTTAGGGGCAGGGGGCTTCTTTTACACTGAAGCTTTCTTT. This chain joins TRBV28 and TRBJ1-1; 8 bases fit TRBD1. The CDR3 spans 17 residues. The J segment lost 3 bases and the V segment lost 2 bases, leaving 11 bases of the junction unmatched. CDR1 is MDHEN and CDR2 is SYDVKM in the germline V gene.

V is TRBV7-6 and J is TRBJ2-2; tentative D call: TRBD2 (6 bases). CDR3 size: 15 residues. V lost 2 bases and J lost 2, with 9 bases in between. Germline V lookup: CDR1 SGHVS, CDR2 FNYEAQ. In nucleotides, the CDR3 is TGTGCCAGCAGCTTAATCGCGGGAAACACCGGGGAGCTGTTTTTT. The encoded protein is CASSLIAGNTGELFF.

The chain couples TRBV6-5 to TRBJ1-2; D may be TRBD1 (5 bases). Germline-derived CDR1 and CDR2 are MNHEY and SVGAGI. CDR3 length: 13 amino acids. V lost 5 bases to trimming and J lost 3 bases, with 10 bases between them. Written as DNA, the CDR3 is TGTGCCAGCAGTCCCAGGGATGACTATGGCTACACCTTC. The encoded protein is CASSPRDDYGYTF.

The chain has TRBV7-9 and TRBJ1-6; no clear D gene. The CDR3 is 16 amino acids. The germline V and J ends were trimmed by 3 bases and 4 bases, with 13 bases remaining between them. Germline values: CDR1 SEHNR, CDR2 FQNEAQ (reference sequence). The CDR3 region is CASSFGSVAYNSPLHF. The DNA for the CDR3 is TGTGCCAGCAGCTTCGGCAGCGTGGCGTATAATTCACCCCTCCACTTT.

The rearrangement joins TRBV6-1 to TRBJ1-2, with a possible D match to TRBD1 (5 bases). Germline CDR1 MNHNS, CDR2 SASEGT. V was shortened by 6 bases and J by 2 bases, with 13 bases between the two germline ends. This CDR3 is 14 amino acids long. The CDR3 region is CASSRPGGNYGYTF. The DNA of the CDR3 is TGTGCCAGCAGCCGTCCCGGGGGAAACTATGGCTACACCTTC.

The chain has TRBV6-5 and TRBJ2-7, with 10 nucleotides matching TRBD1. This CDR3 has 13 amino acids. Germline V gene lookup returns CDR1 MNHEY and CDR2 SVGAGI. The V segment lost 6 bases and the J segment 3 bases; nucleotides outside the gene matches: 2. As DNA, the CDR3 is TGTGCCAGCAGGGGACAGGGGAACTACGAGCAGTACTTC. As protein: CASRGQGNYEQYF.

The genes are TRBV5-6 and TRBJ2-7; a weak D match, TRBD2 (6 bases). Germline V gives CDR1 SGHDT, CDR2 YYEEEE. The V and J ends lost 4 bases and 7 bases respectively, with 18 bases between them. The CDR3 is made up of 14 amino acids. CDR3 in DNA: TGTGCCAGCAGCCCCGGGACTTTCCCCTGGGAGCAGTACTTC. Translation: CASSPGTFPWEQYF.

This chain uses TRBV5-1 with TRBJ2-1, with 11 bases fitting TRBD2. V lost 0 bases and J lost 4; bases outside the gene matches: 3. The V gene's germline CDR1 is SGHRS and CDR2 YFSETQ. The CDR3 extends over 16 amino acids. The CDR3 region is CASSLGTSGLYNEQFF. CDR3 bases: TGCGCCAGCAGCTTGGGGACTAGCGGGCTATACAATGAGCAGTTCTTC.

The chain has TRBV27 and TRBJ1-4, with 10 bases matching TRBD1. Per the germline V gene, CDR1 is MNHEY and CDR2 is SMNVEV (reference sequence). V was clipped by 4 bases and J by 6 bases; unmatched bases: 11. The CDR3 is made up of 17 amino acids. Here the CDR3 reads CASSSWTGGGLDEKLFF. The CDR3 bases are TGTGCCAGCAGTTCCTGGACAGGGGGAGGGTTGGATGAAAAACTGTTTTTT.

This chain links TRBV28 with TRBJ2-7; TRBD1 might be the D (5 bases). Trimming removed 2 bases at V and 7 bases at J, with 9 bases between. The CDR3 has 12 residues. Germline loops: CDR1 MDHEN, CDR2 SYDVKM. CDR3 sequence reads: CASSLVGQEQYF. The CDR3 coding sequence is TGTGCCAGCAGTTTAGTGGGGCAGGAGCAGTACTTC. The full variable domain, in which reference TRBV28 and TRBJ2-7 provide the parts outside the CDR3, is DVKVTQSSRYLVKRTGEKVFLECVQDMDHENMFWYRQDPGLGLRLIYFSYDVKMKEKGDIPEGYSVSREKKERFSLILESASTNQTSMYLCASSLVGQEQYFGPGTRLTVT.

The V and J genes are TRBV29-1 and TRBJ2-7, with D maybe TRBD1 (6 bases). Germline V gives CDR1 SQVTM, CDR2 ANQGSEA. The V gene lost 7 bases and the J gene lost 1 base, with 8 bases spanning the gap. CDR3 size: 11 residues. CDR3 DNA sequence: TGCAGCGCCGGGACATCCTACGAGCAGTACTTC. It codes for CSAGTSYEQYF.

Remarks on this clone: At one end the junction does not follow the germline gene, possibly because of a read error. This chain joins TRBV7-7 and TRBJ2-1; tentative D call: TRBD1 (5 bases). Germline CDR1 and CDR2: SSHAT and FNYEAQ (reference sequence). This CDR3 spans 13 amino acids. DNA of the CDR3: TGTGCTAGCAGCGTCCAGCAGGGTAATGAGCAGTTCTTC. It is translated as CASSVQQGNEQFF.

This clone was seen a few times. V gene TRBV7-8 combines with J gene TRBJ1-5; possible D gene TRBD1, 6 bases. Per the germline V gene, CDR1 is SGHVS and CDR2 is FQNEAQ. V was clipped by 2 bases and J by 2 bases, with 10 bases between them. The CDR3 is 15 amino acids. In nucleotides, the CDR3 is TGTGCCAGCAGCTTAACAGGACAGCGCAATCAGCCCCAGCATTTT. It translates to CASSLTGQRNQPQHF.

Details on this clone: Because it lacks the conserved phenylalanine or tryptophan at the end, this CDR3 is likely a read error. This chain uses TRBV5-1 with TRBJ1-1, with a tentative D call TRBD1 (6 bases). V was pared by 2 bases and J by 0 bases, with 11 bases between. This CDR3 is 15 amino acids long. Germline V CDR1 and CDR2: SGHRS, YFSETQ. The CDR3 reads CASSFGQTLNTEAFL. CDR3 coding DNA: TGCGCCAGCAGCTTCGGACAGACTCTGAACACTGAAGCTTTCCTT.

The CDR3 protein is CASSRFAGPQHF. CDR3 nucleotide sequence: TGTGCCAGCAGCCGATTTGCGGGACCCCAGCATTTT. The V call is TRBV5-5, the J call TRBJ1-5; D remains unclear. V lost 4 bases and J lost 10, with 12 bases in between. The germline CDR1 and CDR2 sequences are SGHKS and YYEKEE (reference sequence). This CDR3 has 12 residues. The whole variable domain, remainder taken from reference TRBV5-5 and TRBJ1-5, is DAGVTQSPTHLIKTRGQQVTLRCSPISGHKSVSWYQQVLGQGPQFIFQYYEKEERGRGNFPDRFSARQFPNYSSELNVNALLLGDSALYLCASSRFAGPQHFGDGTRLSIL.

The chain links TRBV21-1 to TRBJ2-5; the table's D gene call, TRBD1, was not cross checked with the DNA. TRBV21-1 counts as a pseudogene. The CDR3 consists of 15 residues. CDR3 protein: CASSKGADCQETQYF. The CDR3 DNA is TGTGCCAGCAGCAAGGGGGCAGACTGCCAAGAGACCCAGTACTTC.

This clone showed up just a few times. The chain employs TRBV6-6 and TRBJ1-2, with a weak D call TRBD1 (6 bases). V shed 5 bases and J shed 7 bases, with 14 bases lying between them. The CDR3 runs to 13 residues. From germline, CDR1 is MNHNY and CDR2 SVGAGI (reference sequence). The CDR3 sequence: CASSAGGAPGYTF. The CDR3 DNA reads as TGTGCCAGCAGTGCGGGGGGCGCCCCTGGCTACACCTTC.

This rearrangement joins TRBV10-3 to TRBJ2-3; 7 bases match TRBD2. CDR1 is ENHRY, CDR2 SYGVKD, per germline. The CDR3 totals 16 residues. V lost 0 bases to trimming and J lost 2 bases; unmatched junction nucleotides: 5. The DNA of the CDR3 is TGTGCCATCAGTGAGTCTCTACTAGCGCCCACAGATACGCAGTATTTT. Protein product: CAISESLLAPTDTQYF.

In this sample, this clone turned up once. The chain joins TRBV7-9 to TRBJ2-1, with D perhaps matching TRBD2 (6 bases). CDR1 and CDR2 (germline): SEHNR, FQNEAQ (reference sequence). V lost 2 bases and J 9 bases, leaving 11 bases between the germline ends. The CDR3 runs to 13 residues. CDR3 bases: TGTGCCAGCAGCTTACTGGGGGGAGGTGAGCAGTTCTTC. Translation gives CASSLLGGGEQFF.

The rearrangement uses TRBV7-6 and TRBJ2-5; 12 nucleotides align to TRBD2. Losses at the gene ends were 5 bases for V and 2 bases for J; bases not matched to a gene: 6. The CDR3 has 16 residues. CDR1 and CDR2 from the germline V gene are SGHVS and FNYEAQ. DNA for the CDR3: TGTGCCAGCAGCATGAGGACTAGCGGGGCACAAGAGACCCAGTACTTC. It translates to CASSMRTSGAQETQYF. The complete variable domain, with remaining parts taken from reference TRBV7-6 and TRBJ2-5, reads GAGVSQSPRYKVTKRGQDVALRCDPISGHVSLYWYRQALGQGPEFLTYFNYEAQQDKSGLPNDRFSAERPEGSISTLTIQRTEQRDSAMYRCASSMRTSGAQETQYFGPGTRLLVL.

The rearrangement uses TRBV10-3 and TRBJ1-2, with D tentatively TRBD1 (5 bases). The ends were cut back, 0 bases at V and 6 bases at J, with 8 bases in the middle. The CDR3 sequence is 13 residues long. The germline gives CDR1 ENHRY, CDR2 SYGVKD. The CDR3 sequence is CAISESGVHGYTF. The CDR3 region has the DNA TGTGCCATCAGTGAGTCAGGGGTCCATGGCTACACCTTC.

The chain uses TRBV29-1 and TRBJ2-7; a possible D gene is TRBD2 (7 bases). Trimming cost V 3 bases and J 2 bases, with 11 bases left between them. Germline CDR1 and CDR2: SQVTM and ANQGSEA. There are 13 residues in the CDR3. The DNA for the CDR3 is TGCAGCGTTGAGGGGGGGCCCCCCTACGAGCAGTACTTC. Its translation: CSVEGGPPYEQYF.